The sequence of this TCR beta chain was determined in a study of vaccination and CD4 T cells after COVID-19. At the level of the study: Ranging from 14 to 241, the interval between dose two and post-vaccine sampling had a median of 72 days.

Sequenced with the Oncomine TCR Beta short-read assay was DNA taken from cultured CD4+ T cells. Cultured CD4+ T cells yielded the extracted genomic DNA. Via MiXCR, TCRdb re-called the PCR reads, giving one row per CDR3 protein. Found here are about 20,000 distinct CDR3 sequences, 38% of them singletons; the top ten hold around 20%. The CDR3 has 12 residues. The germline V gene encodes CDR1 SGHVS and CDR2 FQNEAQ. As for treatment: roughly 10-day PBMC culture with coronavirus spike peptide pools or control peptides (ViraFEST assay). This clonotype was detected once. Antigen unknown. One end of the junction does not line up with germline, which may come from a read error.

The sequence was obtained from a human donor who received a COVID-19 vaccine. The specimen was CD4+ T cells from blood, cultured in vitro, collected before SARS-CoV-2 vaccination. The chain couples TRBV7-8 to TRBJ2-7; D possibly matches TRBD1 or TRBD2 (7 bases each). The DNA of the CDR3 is TGTGCCAGCAGCTCTCTGGCAGGGGGGGATTCATTC. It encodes CASSSLAGGDSF.